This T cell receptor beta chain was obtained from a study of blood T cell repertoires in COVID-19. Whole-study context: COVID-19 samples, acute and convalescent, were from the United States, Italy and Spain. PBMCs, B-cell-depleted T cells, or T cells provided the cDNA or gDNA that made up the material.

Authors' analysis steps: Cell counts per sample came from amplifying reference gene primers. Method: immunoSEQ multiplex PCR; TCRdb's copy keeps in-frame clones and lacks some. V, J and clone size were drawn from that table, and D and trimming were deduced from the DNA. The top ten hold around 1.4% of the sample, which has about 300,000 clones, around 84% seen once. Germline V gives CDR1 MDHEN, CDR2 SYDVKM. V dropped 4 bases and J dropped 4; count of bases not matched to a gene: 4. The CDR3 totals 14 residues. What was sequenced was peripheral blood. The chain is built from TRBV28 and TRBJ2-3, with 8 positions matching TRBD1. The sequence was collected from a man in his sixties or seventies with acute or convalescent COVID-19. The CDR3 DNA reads TGTGCCAGCAGTTCACAGGGGGAGTCAGATACGCAGTATTTT. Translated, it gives CASSSQGESDTQYF.